These 23 T cell receptor beta chains share one sample of origin, sequenced in a study of cytomegalovirus exposure and HLA in healthy donors. The PCR was carried out with 60 Vbeta primers and 13 Jbeta primers. Only in-frame clones appear in the TCRdb table, and some are missing; sequencing was by immunoSEQ multiplex PCR. The repertoire holds around 130,000 clones, with roughly 80% as singletons. What was sequenced was PBMCs. These receptors came from a man under 40 in good health and CMV-seronegative.

The J gene is TRBJ2-7, the V gene TRBV10-3; 8 bases fit TRBD1. The CDR3 is 18 residues long. The junction had 15 bases not matched to a gene; V was cut back by 3 bases and J by 2 bases. From germline, CDR1 is ENHRY and CDR2 SYGVKD. CDR3 residues: CAISEQLVRDRLTYEQYF. In DNA, the CDR3 is TGTGCCATCAGTGAACAATTGGTCCGGGACAGGCTTACCTACGAGCAGTACTTC.

V usage is TRBV5-8 and J usage is TRBJ1-6; weak D call: TRBD1 (6 bases). Germline CDR1 SGHTS, CDR2 YDEGEE. V was clipped by 0 bases and J by 8 bases, with 6 bases between them. The CDR3 is 13 amino acids. The CDR3 spells CASSLEGDSPLHF. In nucleotides, the CDR3 is TGTGCCAGCAGCTTGGAGGGGGATTCACCCCTCCACTTT.

This chain joins TRBV5-5 and TRBJ2-5; maybe TRBD2 (6 bases). V lost 1 base to trimming and J lost 5 bases, with 18 bases between them. Per germline, CDR1 SGHKS and CDR2 YYEKEE (reference sequence). The CDR3 totals 16 residues. The CDR3 sequence is CASSLIRGTGDETQYF. The CDR3 coding sequence is TGTGCCAGCAGCTTGATCCGAGGGACTGGGGATGAGACCCAGTACTTC. Using reference TRBV5-5 and TRBJ2-5 for the parts outside the CDR3, the full variable domain is DAGVTQSPTHLIKTRGQQVTLRCSPISGHKSVSWYQQVLGQGPQFIFQYYEKEERGRGNFPDRFSARQFPNYSSELNVNALLLGDSALYLCASSLIRGTGDETQYFGPGTRLLVL.

This clone showed up just once. In the same sample, other DNA sequences code for this CDR3. This chain links TRBV30 with TRBJ2-4; tentative D call: TRBD1 (8 bases). This CDR3 has 15 amino acids. CDR1 is GTSNPN, CDR2 SVGIG, per germline (reference sequence). V was pared by 2 bases and J by 7 bases, with 18 bases between. The CDR3 loop reads CAWSSGGQGGNIQYF. The CDR3 nucleotides are TGTGCCTGGAGTTCGGGAGGACAGGGAGGGAACATTCAGTACTTC. Using reference TRBV30 and TRBJ2-4 for the parts outside the CDR3, the full variable domain is SQTIHQWPATLVQPVGSPLSLECTVEGTSNPNLYWYRQAAGRGLQLLFYSVGIGQISSEVPQNLSASRPQDRQFILSSKKLLLSDSGFYLCAWSSGGQGGNIQYFGAGTRLSVL.

This chain joins TRBV23-1 and TRBJ1-1; D is ambiguous. TRBV23-1 is sorted into the ORF group, with uncertain function. The CDR3 totals 15 residues. The germline V and J ends were trimmed by 1 base and 1 base, with 10 bases remaining between them. CDR3 sequence: CASSQWHRWNTEAFF. Written as DNA, the CDR3 is TGCGCCAGCAGTCAATGGCACCGTTGGAACACTGAAGCTTTCTTT.

This clone is a singleton in its sample. The V call is TRBV28, the J call TRBJ2-7, with 8 nucleotides matching TRBD1. Trimming removed 6 bases from V and 2 bases from J; junction bases left unmatched: 15. CDR1 is MDHEN, CDR2 SYDVKM, per germline. The CDR3 runs 17 residues. For the CDR3, the DNA is TGTGCCAGCAGGAACATCAGACCGGGACAGGCCACCTACGAGCAGTACTTC. Amino acid sequence: CASRNIRPGQATYEQYF.

The rearrangement uses TRBV4-3 and TRBJ2-3; 9 bases match TRBD2. CDR1 is LGHNA, CDR2 YSLEER, per germline. V shed 3 bases and J 2 bases; nucleotides not matched to a gene: 3. The CDR3 contains 15 residues. The CDR3 nucleotides are TGCGCCAGCAGCCAGAGCGGGGGGTACACAGATACGCAGTATTTT. The encoded protein is CASSQSGGYTDTQYF.

The CDR3 region has the DNA TGCGCCAGCAGCCAAGCGGGCCGAGGAGCGGGGGGGAAGGAGTTCTTC. Amino acid sequence: CASSQAGRGAGGKEFF. This rearrangement joins TRBV4-1 to TRBJ2-1, with 10 bases fitting TRBD2. The CDR3 has 16 residues. CDR1 and CDR2 from the germline V gene are MGHRA and YSYEKL. The V and J ends lost 1 base and 14 bases, in that order; junction bases with no gene match: 14.

The J gene is TRBJ1-5, the V gene TRBV11-2; D possibly corresponds to TRBD1 (6 bases). From germline, CDR1 is SGHAT and CDR2 FQNNGV. V lost 2 bases to trimming and J lost 5 bases, with 10 bases between them. There are 14 residues in the CDR3. The CDR3: CASSLPGVYQPQHF. The CDR3 DNA reads TGTGCCAGCAGCTTACCAGGGGTGTATCAGCCCCAGCATTTT.

The chain has TRBV5-5 and TRBJ2-7; tentative D call: TRBD2 (5 bases). The CDR3 runs 15 residues. Trimming shortened V by 4 bases and J by 4 bases, and 18 bases separated the two germline ends. Germline CDR1 reads SGHKS; CDR2 reads YYEKEE (reference sequence). CDR3 bases: TGTGCCAGCAGCCCCATTTCCTTCTCGGGGTACGAGCAGTACTTC. Translation gives CASSPISFSGYEQYF.

A note on this clone: The identical CDR3 is also encoded by other nucleotide sequences in the sample. V gene TRBV4-3 combines with J gene TRBJ2-3, with D unresolved. The CDR3 length is 13 residues. V lost 0 bases and J lost 3, with 4 bases in between. CDR1 is LGHNA and CDR2 is YSLEER in the germline V gene. This chain's CDR3 is CASSQDLTDTQYF. The CDR3 DNA reads as TGCGCCAGCAGCCAAGATCTAACAGATACGCAGTATTTT.

This rearrangement joins TRBV2 to TRBJ2-5; TRBD1 matches at 8 bases. The CDR3 sequence is 14 residues long. In germline, CDR1 is SNHLY, CDR2 FYNNEI. The V and J ends lost 6 bases and 4 bases, in that order; junction bases with no gene match: 7. The CDR3 DNA is TGTGCCAGCAGAGACAGGACAGGGAGAGAGACCCAGTACTTC. Encoded protein: CASRDRTGRETQYF.

J is TRBJ2-3 and V is TRBV10-3, with 10 bases identical to TRBD2. Germline CDR1 and CDR2: ENHRY and SYGVKD. CDR3 length: 15 residues. J was trimmed by 9 bases and V by 4 bases; bases with no gene match: 10. The CDR3 DNA is TGTGCCATCAGTGTCGGGACTAGCGCTCCTGGGACGCAGTATTTT. It encodes CAISVGTSAPGTQYF.

V usage is TRBV5-5 and J usage is TRBJ2-1, with 11 bases fitting TRBD1. The CDR3 is 16 residues long. Germline trimming cut 0 bases from V and 8 bases from J; bases unmatched to any gene: 7. Germline values: CDR1 SGHKS, CDR2 YYEKEE (reference sequence). CDR3 DNA sequence: TGTGCCAGCAGCTTGGCCGGGACAGGGGGTTTGGATGAGCAGTTCTTC. The encoded protein is CASSLAGTGGLDEQFF.

V and J are TRBV13 and TRBJ2-1, with 8 nucleotides matching TRBD1. The CDR3 length is 15 residues. The ends lost 5 bases at V and 7 bases at J; junction bases unmatched: 10. Looked up from germline, CDR1 is PRHDT and CDR2 is FYEKMQ (reference sequence). This chain's CDR3 is CASSLSHRGRNEQFF. The CDR3 DNA sequence: TGTGCCAGCAGCCTATCACACAGGGGGAGGAATGAGCAGTTCTTC.

V is TRBV4-3 and J is TRBJ1-2; D might be TRBD1 (5 bases). Per germline, CDR1 LGHNA and CDR2 YSLEER. Trimming cost V 4 bases and J 3 bases, with 12 bases left between them. The CDR3 runs to 14 residues. The CDR3 DNA is TGCGCCAGCAGCCCCGGGCAGGGTGACTATGGCTACACCTTC. As protein: CASSPGQGDYGYTF.

The V gene is TRBV10-2, the J gene TRBJ1-1; 8 bases align to TRBD1. CDR3 length equals 14 residues. The ends lost 6 bases at V and 4 bases at J; junction bases unmatched: 7. Germline CDR1 is WSHSY and CDR2 is SAAADI. The DNA of the CDR3 is TGCGCCAGCAGCTGGGGGACAGGAGGCACTGAAGCTTTCTTT. Its protein is CASSWGTGGTEAFF.

This clone was seen more than once but under ten times. The chain employs TRBV15 and TRBJ2-7; 7 nucleotides line up with TRBD1. The J segment lost 2 bases and the V segment lost 4 bases, leaving 11 bases of the junction unmatched. CDR1 and CDR2 (germline): LNHNV, YYDKDF (reference sequence). The CDR3 contains 16 residues. CDR3 DNA: TGTGCCACCAGCACGAGTACTGACAGGGACCCCTACGAGCAGTACTTC. Translating gives CATSTSTDRDPYEQYF.

In DNA form, the CDR3 reads TGTGCCAGCAGTCGGGGGGTCCTCACAGATACGCAGTATTTT. It yields the protein CASSRGVLTDTQYF. V usage is TRBV11-2 and J usage is TRBJ2-3; 7 nucleotides agree with TRBD2. The J segment lost 2 bases and the V segment lost 6 bases, leaving 5 bases of the junction unmatched. This CDR3 has 14 residues. Per germline, CDR1 SGHAT and CDR2 FQNNGV.

The chain employs TRBV5-1 and TRBJ1-6; possible D gene TRBD1, 5 bases. This CDR3 contains 14 residues. Germline V gene data show CDR1 as SGHRS and CDR2 as YFSETQ. V lost 5 bases and J 6 bases, leaving 12 bases between the germline ends. CDR3 nucleotides: TGCGCCAGCAGACGCGACAGTTCTAATTCACCCCTCCACTTT. Protein product: CASRRDSSNSPLHF. Looking up the rest from reference TRBV5-1 and TRBJ1-6 gives the full variable domain: KAGVTQTPRYLIKTRGQQVTLSCSPISGHRSVSWYQQTPGQGLQFLFEYFSETQRNKGNFPGRFSGRQFSNSRSEMNVSTLELGDSALYLCASRRDSSNSPLHFGNGTRLTVT.

The V call is TRBV7-9, the J call TRBJ2-3, with D possibly matching TRBD1 (6 bases). V was pared by 3 bases and J by 5 bases, with 18 bases between. Germline CDR1 SEHNR, CDR2 FQNEAQ (reference sequence). CDR3 size: 16 residues. The CDR3 protein is CASSFGTGIGGDTQYF. CDR3 in DNA: TGTGCCAGCAGCTTTGGTACAGGGATAGGGGGAGATACGCAGTATTTT.

V usage is TRBV13 and J usage is TRBJ2-7; TRBD1 agrees at 9 bases. CDR3 size: 15 residues. Germline CDR1 PRHDT, CDR2 FYEKMQ (reference sequence). Losses at the gene ends were 3 bases for V and 6 bases for J; bases not matched to a gene: 9. The CDR3 is CASSLAGQGKGEQYF. The CDR3 DNA reads TGTGCCAGCAGCTTGGCGGGACAGGGCAAAGGCGAGCAGTACTTC.

The chain carries TRBV9 and TRBJ2-7; D perhaps matches TRBD1 (6 bases). CDR3 length: 14 amino acids. Trimming removed 0 bases from V and 3 bases from J, with 10 bases in between. The V gene's germline CDR1 is SGDLS and CDR2 YYNGEE. CDR3 loop: CASSVGDRNYEQYF. CDR3 bases: TGTGCCAGCAGCGTAGGCGACAGGAACTACGAGCAGTACTTC.